This TCR beta chain was identified in a study of cytomegalovirus exposure and HLA in healthy donors. The study, taken as a whole, reports: Using a false discovery rate of 0.05, a later analysis showed that 16,000 or so TCR beta sequences were associated with HLA alleles. TCR beta chains associated with HLA were, in a later analysis, more clonally expanded than equally common others. Several V segments, TRBV6-2 and TRBV6-3 among them, could not be told apart and were dropped.

The PCR had 60 Vbeta and 13 Jbeta primers. Data came from immunoSEQ multiplex PCR; TCRdb stores just in-frame clones and leaves some out. This sample yields some 170,000 clones, of which 60% to 80% are seen a single time; nearly 6.5% belongs to the top ten. The donors were healthy bone marrow donors. This CDR3 comprises 14 residues. Germline CDR1 LNHDA, CDR2 SQIVND (reference sequence). The trim removed 6 bases at V and 7 bases at J, leaving 9 bases unmatched. As to this clone: Antigen: not known.

The receptor was isolated from a man between 35 and 55 years old in good health and CMV-seropositive. Sequenced material: PBMCs. This sequence joins TRBV19 and TRBJ1-2; TRBD1 agrees at 9 bases. The CDR3 sequence is CASRRPGQGRGYTF. The CDR3 DNA follows: TGTGCCAGTAGGAGACCGGGACAGGGCCGTGGCTACACCTTC.